A selection of T cell receptor beta chains follows, all from one sample in a study of T cell repertoires in cytomegalovirus infection. Which antigens these TCRs recognize remains unknown. TCRdb re-called the reads with MiXCR, one entry per CDR3 protein. This sample has roughly 730,000 distinct CDR3 sequences, with around a third found just once. The sample consisted of cultured PBMCs, taken from culture after CMV antigen stimulation. These receptors all stem from a human donor in good health (CMV status not recorded). Some clones in this sample may be carry-over from other donors' samples. CDR3s include the opening cysteine and the closing phenylalanine or tryptophan. Each record gives: clone size, J gene, V gene, D gene, CDR3 DNA, CDR3 protein. The D gene is left open where the match is weak. A row's size may be missing; if present it is once, few, many or a size class.

clone size: NA; J gene: TRBJ1-5; V gene: TRBV3-1; D gene: TRBD1; CDR3 DNA: TGTGCCAGCAGCCTTCCGGGACAGGCGGCATTCGCTAGCAATCAGCCCCAGCATTTT; CDR3 protein: CASSLPGQAAFASNQPQHF
clone size: NA; J gene: TRBJ2-3; V gene: TRBV12-3/TRBV12-4; D gene: NA; CDR3 DNA: TGTGCCAGCAGTTTAGCAAGGTTAAGAGGCACAGATACGCAGTATTTT; CDR3 protein: CASSLARLRGTDTQYF
clone size: few; J gene: TRBJ1-4; V gene: TRBV10-3; D gene: TRBD1; CDR3 DNA: TGTGCCATCAGTGGAGGAGACAGGGACAATGAAAAACTGTTTTTT; CDR3 protein: CAISGGDRDNEKLFF
clone size: NA; J gene: TRBJ1-2; V gene: TRBV7-2; D gene: NA; CDR3 DNA: TGTGCCAGCAGCTTTTCGGACACGGGCTACACCTTC; CDR3 protein: CASSFSDTGYTF
clone size: few; J gene: TRBJ2-1; V gene: TRBV6-1; D gene: TRBD1; CDR3 DNA: TGTGCCAGCAGTCCACCAGACAGGGTCCCCAATGAGCAGTTCTTC; CDR3 protein: CASSPPDRVPNEQFF
clone size: NA; J gene: TRBJ2-6; V gene: TRBV28; D gene: TRBD2; CDR3 DNA: TGTGCCAGCAGTCCCACTAGCGGGAGACCTGGGGCCAACGTCCTGACTTTC; CDR3 protein: CASSPTSGRPGANVLTF
clone size: NA; J gene: TRBJ1-2; V gene: TRBV12-3/TRBV12-4; D gene: NA; CDR3 DNA: TGTGCCAGCACCCGATCGTGGTATGGCTACACCTTC; CDR3 protein: CASTRSWYGYTF
clone size: NA; J gene: TRBJ2-7; V gene: TRBV5-4; D gene: TRBD1; CDR3 DNA: TGTGCCAGCAGCCCAGACAGGGACCGCGAGCAGTACTTC; CDR3 protein: CASSPDRDREQYF
clone size: NA; J gene: TRBJ2-5; V gene: TRBV19; D gene: NA; CDR3 DNA: TGTGCCAGTAGTATGGGGGGGCAGGATCAAGAGACCCAGTACTTC; CDR3 protein: CASSMGGQDQETQYF
clone size: many; J gene: TRBJ2-7; V gene: TRBV11-2; D gene: NA; CDR3 DNA: TGTGCCAGCAGCTTAATGTACGAGCAGTACTTC; CDR3 protein: CASSLMYEQYF
clone size: NA; J gene: TRBJ2-5; V gene: TRBV11-2; D gene: NA; CDR3 DNA: TGTGCCAGCAGCTATGGGCCTGGAGAGACCCAGTACTTC; CDR3 protein: CASSYGPGETQYF
clone size: NA; J gene: TRBJ2-5; V gene: TRBV7-2; D gene: TRBD2; CDR3 DNA: TGTGCCAGCAGTCGGGGGGGGGCGGGCGGGGAGACCCAGTACTTC; CDR3 protein: CASSRGGAGGETQYF
clone size: few; J gene: TRBJ1-2; V gene: TRBV6-1; D gene: TRBD1; CDR3 DNA: TGTGCCAGCAGTCCCACTACCGGGACAGGAGCCTATGGCTACACCTTC; CDR3 protein: CASSPTTGTGAYGYTF
clone size: few; J gene: TRBJ2-1; V gene: TRBV19; D gene: TRBD2; CDR3 DNA: TGTGCCAGTAGTATCCTAGCGGGGATAGACAATGAGCAGTTCTTC; CDR3 protein: CASSILAGIDNEQFF
clone size: NA; J gene: TRBJ1-5; V gene: TRBV4-1; D gene: TRBD1; CDR3 DNA: TGCGCCAGCAGCCAAATGGATCTCGGGACAGACTATCAGCCCCAGCATTTT; CDR3 protein: CASSQMDLGTDYQPQHF
clone size: few; J gene: TRBJ2-6; V gene: TRBV27; D gene: NA; CDR3 DNA: TGTGCCAGCAGGGCCGGGACCGGGAGACTCTCTGGGGCCAACGTCCTGACTTTC; CDR3 protein: CASRAGTGRLSGANVLTF
clone size: once; J gene: TRBJ2-5; V gene: TRBV20-1; D gene: NA; CDR3 DNA: TGCAGTGCTAGTAACCCGCGATTAGGAGAGACCCAGTACTTC; CDR3 protein: CSASNPRLGETQYF
clone size: NA; J gene: TRBJ2-7; V gene: TRBV7-2; D gene: NA; CDR3 DNA: TGTGCCAGCAGCTTAAGGGCGGGACCGATCTACGAGCAGTACTTC; CDR3 protein: CASSLRAGPIYEQYF
clone size: few; J gene: TRBJ2-1; V gene: TRBV7-2; D gene: NA; CDR3 DNA: TGTGCCAGCAGCGCCCGCAGGGCCTACAATGAGCAGTTCTTC; CDR3 protein: CASSARRAYNEQFF
clone size: NA; J gene: TRBJ2-3; V gene: TRBV19; D gene: NA; CDR3 DNA: TGTGCCAGTAGTTGGGGCCAAGATACGCAGTATTTT; CDR3 protein: CASSWGQDTQYF
clone size: many; J gene: TRBJ1-6; V gene: TRBV7-2; D gene: NA; CDR3 DNA: TGTGCCAGCAGCTTAGGCGGTACGAAACCCCTCCACTTT; CDR3 protein: CASSLGGTKPLHF
clone size: many; J gene: TRBJ1-5; V gene: TRBV27; D gene: NA; CDR3 DNA: TGTGCCAGCAGCCCCCGGGGGTCGAATCAGCCCCAGCATTTT; CDR3 protein: CASSPRGSNQPQHF
clone size: many; J gene: TRBJ1-6; V gene: TRBV12-3/TRBV12-4; D gene: TRBD1; CDR3 DNA: TGTGCCAGCAGCTCCGGGACAGGGCTATCACCCCTCCACTTT; CDR3 protein: CASSSGTGLSPLHF
clone size: NA; J gene: TRBJ1-2; V gene: TRBV7-8; D gene: NA; CDR3 DNA: TGTGCCAGCAGCTTAGAGTATGAGGGCTACACCTTC; CDR3 protein: CASSLEYEGYTF
clone size: NA; J gene: TRBJ1-6; V gene: TRBV5-1; D gene: NA; CDR3 DNA: TGCGCCAGCAGCGAGGGGACTGCAAACGCCTATAATTCACCCCTCCACTTT; CDR3 protein: CASSEGTANAYNSPLHF
clone size: NA; J gene: TRBJ1-5; V gene: TRBV6-5; D gene: TRBD1; CDR3 DNA: TGTGCCAGCAGAACCGGGACAGGTCGCAATCAGCCCCAGCATTTT; CDR3 protein: CASRTGTGRNQPQHF
clone size: NA; J gene: TRBJ1-5; V gene: TRBV6-1; D gene: NA; CDR3 DNA: TGTGCCAGCCGTGTGGATGGCAATCAGCCCCAGCATTTT; CDR3 protein: CASRVDGNQPQHF
clone size: few; J gene: TRBJ1-1; V gene: TRBV7-9; D gene: NA; CDR3 DNA: TGTGCCAGCAGCTTCTCGTGGGGGGGGCGCAAAGCTTTCTTT; CDR3 protein: CASSFSWGGRKAFF
clone size: few; J gene: TRBJ1-2; V gene: TRBV6-1; D gene: TRBD1; CDR3 DNA: TGTGCCAGCACAACAGGGGGCTATGGCTACACCTTC; CDR3 protein: CASTTGGYGYTF
clone size: NA; J gene: TRBJ1-1; V gene: TRBV6-2/TRBV6-3; D gene: NA; CDR3 DNA: TGTGCCAGCAGCCCCCGGGGTGAGGGGACTGAAGCTTTCTTT; CDR3 protein: CASSPRGEGTEAFF
clone size: NA; J gene: TRBJ2-7; V gene: TRBV20-1; D gene: NA; CDR3 DNA: TGCAGTGCTTTCCCAGGCCCCCGGGGCTACGAGCAGTACTTC; CDR3 protein: CSAFPGPRGYEQYF
clone size: NA; J gene: TRBJ2-5; V gene: TRBV7-2; D gene: TRBD2; CDR3 DNA: TGTGCCAGCGGGGGAGGGGTTGGACCCCGAGAGACCCAGTACTTC; CDR3 protein: CASGGGVGPRETQYF
clone size: few; J gene: TRBJ1-2; V gene: TRBV7-8; D gene: TRBD1; CDR3 DNA: TGTGCCAGCAGCTTGGGACAGGGGTTTTACTATGGCTACACCTTC; CDR3 protein: CASSLGQGFYYGYTF
clone size: few; J gene: TRBJ1-1; V gene: TRBV19; D gene: NA; CDR3 DNA: TGTGCCAGTAGTTTGCACAGGGCGCGGGCTTTCTTT; CDR3 protein: CASSLHRARAFF
clone size: many; J gene: TRBJ2-3; V gene: TRBV7-2; D gene: NA; CDR3 DNA: TGTGCCAGCAGCCGCCCGGCGGGGGCCCGCGCAGATACGCAGTATTTT; CDR3 protein: CASSRPAGARADTQYF
clone size: few; J gene: TRBJ2-3; V gene: TRBV12-3/TRBV12-4; D gene: TRBD2; CDR3 DNA: TGTGCCAGCAGTTCGTCACGACAGTGGACTAGCGGGAATACAGATACGCAGTATTTT; CDR3 protein: CASSSSRQWTSGNTDTQYF
clone size: NA; J gene: TRBJ2-3; V gene: TRBV20-1; D gene: NA; CDR3 DNA: TGCAGTGCTAGAGATCGGCGGAGCGGCCGCACAGATACGCAGTATTTT; CDR3 protein: CSARDRRSGRTDTQYF
clone size: few; J gene: TRBJ2-5; V gene: TRBV20-1; D gene: NA; CDR3 DNA: TGCAGTGCTAGAATCGGACCTTTACAAGAGACCCAGTACTTC; CDR3 protein: CSARIGPLQETQYF
clone size: few; J gene: TRBJ1-2; V gene: TRBV28; D gene: NA; CDR3 DNA: TGTGCCAGCAGACGGAGCACCTATGGCTACACCTTC; CDR3 protein: CASRRSTYGYTF
clone size: NA; J gene: TRBJ2-5; V gene: TRBV6-5; D gene: NA; CDR3 DNA: TGTGCCAGCAGTTACTACGGGCTGGAGCAAGAGACCCAGTACTTC; CDR3 protein: CASSYYGLEQETQYF
clone size: NA; J gene: TRBJ2-5; V gene: TRBV5-1; D gene: NA; CDR3 DNA: TGCGCCAGCAAAACAGGGATATCAGGGGAGACCCAGTACTTC; CDR3 protein: CASKTGISGETQYF
clone size: NA; J gene: TRBJ1-1; V gene: TRBV4-2; D gene: NA; CDR3 DNA: TGTGCCAGCAGCCCCGGACGGAATGAAGCTTTCTTT; CDR3 protein: CASSPGRNEAFF
clone size: many; J gene: TRBJ2-3; V gene: TRBV7-2; D gene: NA; CDR3 DNA: TGTGCCAGCTCAGGCGAGCCCGGGGGTACGCAGTATTTT; CDR3 protein: CASSGEPGGTQYF
clone size: NA; J gene: TRBJ2-7; V gene: TRBV7-2; D gene: NA; CDR3 DNA: TGTGCCAGCAGCTTAAACGGGATTTCCTACGAGCAGTACTTC; CDR3 protein: CASSLNGISYEQYF